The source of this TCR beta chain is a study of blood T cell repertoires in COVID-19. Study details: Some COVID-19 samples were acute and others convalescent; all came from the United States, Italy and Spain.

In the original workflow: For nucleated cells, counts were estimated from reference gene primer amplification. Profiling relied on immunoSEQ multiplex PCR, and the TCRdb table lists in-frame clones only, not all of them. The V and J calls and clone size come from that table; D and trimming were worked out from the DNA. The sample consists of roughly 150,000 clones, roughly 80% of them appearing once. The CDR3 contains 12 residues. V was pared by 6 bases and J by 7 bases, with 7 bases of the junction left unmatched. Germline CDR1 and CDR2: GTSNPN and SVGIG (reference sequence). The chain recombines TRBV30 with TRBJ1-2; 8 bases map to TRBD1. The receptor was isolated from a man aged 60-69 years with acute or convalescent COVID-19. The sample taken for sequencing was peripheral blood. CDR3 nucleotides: TGTGCCTGCGTCGGGACAGGTAGTGGCTACACCTTC. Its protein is CACVGTGSGYTF.